This T cell receptor beta chain originates from a study of shared clonotypes between healthy human individuals. Study findings and constraints: The study generally estimated greater richness for naive than memory subsets. An effect of sequencing depth on clonotype sharing among donors was expected.

In regard to this clone: Its matching antigen is unknown. Other DNA sequences of this sample code for an identical CDR3.

The germline V gene has CDR1 SQVTM and CDR2 ANQGSEA. The ends were cut back, 4 bases at V and 0 bases at J, with 7 bases in the middle. The CDR3 covers 13 residues. The table came from immunoSEQ multiplex PCR; TCRdb's copy has only in-frame clones and leaves some out. The repertoire holds about 2.4 million clones, with 90% to 95% as singletons. The chain carries TRBV29-1 and TRBJ1-5; D ambiguous. This clonotype was sampled from a man in his late teens or twenties in good health. Some clones in this sample may be carry-over from other donors' samples. The sample comprised naive CD4+ T cells from PBMCs. This sample's subset: CD45RA+ positively selected. The CDR3: CSVGEHSNQPQHF. CDR3 DNA sequence: TGCAGCGTTGGGGAGCATAGCAATCAGCCCCAGCATTTT.